The 22 T cell receptor beta chains listed next were all sequenced from one sample in a study of blood T cell repertoires in COVID-19. The assay was immunoSEQ multiplex PCR, and TCRdb's table has in-frame clones only and misses some. The profile shows some 73,000 clones, approximately 86% of them singletons. Input material: peripheral blood. These receptors were taken from an elderly man with COVID-19, enrolled during active disease.

J is TRBJ1-5 and V is TRBV5-6; D not resolved. The CDR3 length is 14 residues. Germline V gives CDR1 SGHDT, CDR2 YYEEEE. V was trimmed by 8 bases and J by 1 base, leaving 13 bases between them. The chain's CDR3 is CASRSSGSNQPQHF. The CDR3 DNA reads TGTGCCAGTCGGAGCTCCGGGAGCAATCAGCCCCAGCATTTT.

V and J are TRBV18 and TRBJ1-4, with unresolved D. Germline V gene sequence: CDR1 KGHSH, CDR2 LQKENI. The CDR3 consists of 15 residues. V was shortened by 2 bases and J by 8 bases, with 15 bases between the two germline ends. CDR3 protein: CASSPDHRGSEKLFF. The CDR3 nucleotides read TGTGCCAGCTCACCAGACCACCGGGGATCGGAAAAACTGTTTTTT.

This clone was detected a few times. The chain recombines TRBV10-2 with TRBJ1-5; a possible D gene is TRBD1 (6 bases). Trimming removed 6 bases from V and 5 bases from J, with 8 bases in between. Germline V gene data show CDR1 as WSHSY and CDR2 as SAAADI. This CDR3 comprises 12 residues. The CDR3 reads CASRQGYQPQHF. As DNA, the CDR3 is TGCGCCAGCAGACAGGGTTATCAGCCCCAGCATTTT.

The chain combines TRBV6-6 with TRBJ2-7; D is possibly TRBD1 (6 bases). This CDR3 contains 15 residues. V lost 2 bases to trimming and J lost 1 base, with 12 bases between them. The germline gives CDR1 MNHNY, CDR2 SVGAGI (reference sequence). The chain's CDR3 is CASSYRTEWSYEQYF. The CDR3 DNA is TGTGCCAGCAGTTACCGGACAGAATGGTCCTACGAGCAGTACTTC.

The genes are TRBV5-1 and TRBJ1-3; 8 bases match TRBD1. Germline lookup yields CDR1 SGHRS and CDR2 YFSETQ. Losses at the gene ends were 4 bases for V and 0 bases for J; bases not matched to a gene: 3. CDR3 size: 15 residues. CDR3 sequence reads: CASSQDRVSGNTIYF. The CDR3 nucleotides read TGCGCCAGCAGCCAGGACAGGGTCTCTGGAAACACCATATATTTT.

The chain combines TRBV9 with TRBJ2-7; D is ambiguous. Germline V gives CDR1 SGDLS, CDR2 YYNGEE. This CDR3 spans 12 amino acids. V gave up 0 bases and J gave up 4 bases, with 5 bases separating them. CDR3 DNA: TGTGCCAGCAGCGTAGACGGTTACGAGCAGTACTTC. Translated: CASSVDGYEQYF.

The V gene is TRBV20-1, the J gene TRBJ1-6; the D is unclear. V was cut by 3 bases and J by 7 bases, with 10 bases left in between. This CDR3 has 13 amino acids. Germline CDR1 and CDR2: DFQATT and SNEGSKA (reference sequence). The CDR3 DNA reads TGCAGTGCTAGTCCACCCGGGAATTCACCCCTCCACTTT. Its translation: CSASPPGNSPLHF.

The V gene is TRBV6-5, the J gene TRBJ1-4; the match to TRBD1 covers 9 bases. CDR1 and CDR2 (germline): MNHEY, SVGAGI. The CDR3 loop spans 15 amino acids. J was trimmed by 6 bases and V by 6 bases; bases with no gene match: 8. This CDR3 reads CASRAVQGADEKLFF. Here the CDR3 DNA reads TGTGCCAGCAGGGCCGTACAGGGGGCTGATGAAAAACTGTTTTTT.

This clone was found a few times. The chain is built from TRBV24-1 and TRBJ1-5, with unresolved D. Trimming took off 3 bases at V and 0 bases at J, with 8 bases between the two ends. The length of the CDR3 is 15 residues. Germline V gene data show CDR1 as KGHDR and CDR2 as SFDVKD. The CDR3 sequence: CATSDPGSSNQPQHF. CDR3 in DNA: TGTGCCACCAGTGATCCGGGGAGTAGCAATCAGCCCCAGCATTTT.

The chain uses TRBV7-9 and TRBJ2-1, with D maybe TRBD2 (5 bases). The ends were cut back, 5 bases at V and 0 bases at J, with 11 bases in the middle. Germline assignment: CDR1 SEHNR and CDR2 FQNEAQ (reference sequence). This CDR3 contains 15 residues. The CDR3 bases are TGTGCCAGCAGCGAACCGGGAAACTCCTACAATGAGCAGTTCTTC. It is translated as CASSEPGNSYNEQFF.

The table lists this clone with a few counts. V and J are TRBV7-2 and TRBJ2-7, with D possibly matching TRBD1 (5 bases). Trimming shortened V by 2 bases and J by 2 bases, and 7 bases separated the two germline ends. The CDR3 consists of 13 residues. Germline V gene data show CDR1 as SGHTA and CDR2 as FQGNSA. This chain's CDR3 is CASSLSGPYEQYF. CDR3 coding DNA: TGTGCCAGCAGCTTATCAGGGCCCTACGAGCAGTACTTC.

This clone was detected only a few times. V is TRBV7-3 and J is TRBJ1-3, with TRBD1 identical over 10 bases. Germline values: CDR1 SGHTA, CDR2 FQGTGA. V lost 0 bases, J lost 3 bases, and 2 bases stayed unmatched. This CDR3 has 16 residues. DNA of the CDR3: TGTGCCAGCAGCTTAACCGGACAGGGGGTTGGAAACACCATATATTTT. Encoded protein: CASSLTGQGVGNTIYF. The entire variable domain, with the rest obtained from reference TRBV7-3 and TRBJ1-3, is as follows: GAGVSQTPSNKVTEKGKYVELRCDPISGHTALYWYRQSLGQGPEFLIYFQGTGAADDSGLPNDRFFAVRPEGSVSTLKIQRTERGDSAVYLCASSLTGQGVGNTIYFGEGSWLTVV.

CDR3 region: CASSFASGTVSEAFF. CDR3 in DNA: TGTGCCAGCAGCTTCGCCTCCGGGACAGTCTCTGAAGCTTTCTTT. The chain joins TRBV7-8 to TRBJ1-1; 7 bases map to TRBD1. V dropped 3 bases and J dropped 6; count of bases not matched to a gene: 10. The germline gives CDR1 SGHVS, CDR2 FQNEAQ. CDR3 length: 15 amino acids. Filled out from reference TRBV7-8 and TRBJ1-1, the complete variable domain reads GAGVSQSPRYKVAKRGQDVALRCDPISGHVSLFWYQQALGQGPEFLTYFQNEAQLDKSGLPSDRFFAERPEGSVSTLKIQRTQQEDSAVYLCASSFASGTVSEAFFGQGTRLTVV.

The rearrangement links TRBV2 to TRBJ2-5, with a possible D match to TRBD1 (6 bases). Germline V lookup: CDR1 SNHLY, CDR2 FYNNEI. V lost 2 bases, J lost 2 bases, and 15 bases lay in between. The CDR3 totals 16 residues. The CDR3 nucleotides are TGTGCCAGCAGTGAATTCTCGAGGGGGTGGCAAGAGACCCAGTACTTC. It codes for CASSEFSRGWQETQYF. The full variable domain, with the rest looked up from reference TRBV2 and TRBJ2-5, is EPEVTQTPSHQVTQMGQEVILRCVPISNHLYFYWYRQILGQKVEFLVSFYNNEISEKSEIFDDQFSVERPDGSNFTLKIRSTKLEDSAMYFCASSEFSRGWQETQYFGPGTRLLVL.

The chain joins TRBV7-3 to TRBJ2-2; possible D gene TRBD1, 6 bases. The CDR3 has 16 amino acids. The V gene's germline CDR1 is SGHTA and CDR2 FQGTGA. Trimming shortened V by 4 bases and J by 6 bases, and 18 bases separated the two germline ends. The chain's CDR3 is CASSSLRGTVAGELFF. CDR3 nucleotide sequence: TGTGCCAGCAGCTCTCTCAGGGGAACAGTCGCCGGGGAGCTGTTTTTT.

The chain's CDR3 is CASSFRQADGYTF. CDR3 DNA: TGTGCCAGCAGCTTTAGACAGGCTGATGGCTACACCTTC. The gene calls are TRBV5-5 and TRBJ1-2, with D possibly being TRBD1 (6 bases). V was cut by 2 bases and J by 6 bases, with 11 bases left in between. The CDR3 covers 13 residues. Germline V CDR1 and CDR2: SGHKS, YYEKEE (reference sequence).

The V call is TRBV20-1, the J call TRBJ2-1; 9 nucleotides align to TRBD2. CDR1 is DFQATT and CDR2 is SNEGSKA in the germline V gene (reference sequence). V shed 3 bases, J shed 16 bases, and the junction held 13 bases outside the gene matches. There are 13 residues in the CDR3. CDR3 nucleotides: TGCAGTGCTAGTGGTCTCGTGGGGACTAGCCTATTCTTC. Translated: CSASGLVGTSLFF.

The chain has TRBV5-1 and TRBJ1-2; 9 bases are a match to TRBD1. J gave up 3 bases and V 4 bases, and 4 bases lay outside the gene matches. CDR1 is SGHRS and CDR2 is YFSETQ in the germline V gene. This CDR3 contains 14 residues. CDR3 residues: CASSTQGADYGYTF. In DNA form, the CDR3 reads TGCGCCAGCAGCACACAGGGGGCGGACTATGGCTACACCTTC.

The J gene is TRBJ1-1, the V gene TRBV3-1 (or the pseudogene TRBV3-2); TRBD1 might be the D (5 bases). Germline V lookup: CDR1 LGHDT, CDR2 YNNKEL (reference sequence). V was trimmed by 4 bases and J by 6 bases, leaving 15 bases between them. CDR3 length: 14 amino acids. The CDR3 coding sequence is TGTGCCAGCAGCCGGGGGGGGACGCTCGCTGAAGCTTTCTTT. As protein: CASSRGGTLAEAFF.

This clone was seen once. The chain is built from TRBV6-5 and TRBJ1-2, with 12 positions matching TRBD1. CDR3 length: 12 residues. Trimming at V came to 6 bases and at J to 14 bases, leaving 7 bases not matched to a gene. Germline loops: CDR1 MNHEY, CDR2 SVGAGI. In nucleotides, the CDR3 is TGTGCCAGCAGCCGGGGACAGGGGGCGAGAACCTTC. Translation gives CASSRGQGARTF.

The chain carries TRBV19 and TRBJ1-2; perhaps TRBD1 as D (6 bases). The CDR3 has 15 amino acids. CDR1 is LNHDA, CDR2 SQIVND, per germline (reference sequence). Trimming stripped 4 bases from V and 4 bases from J, with 16 bases between. The CDR3 reads CASSNNFRGFYGYTF. CDR3 nucleotide sequence: TGTGCCAGTAGTAATAATTTTAGGGGGTTCTATGGCTACACCTTC. The full variable domain, in which reference TRBV19 and TRBJ1-2 provide the parts outside the CDR3, is DGGITQSPKYLFRKEGQNVTLSCEQNLNHDAMYWYRQDPGQGLRLIYYSQIVNDFQKGDIAEGYSVSREKKESFPLTVTSAQKNPTAFYLCASSNNFRGFYGYTFGSGTRLTVV.

The rearrangement joins TRBV6-5 to TRBJ2-7, with D perhaps matching TRBD2 (5 bases). Germline V gene data show CDR1 as MNHEY and CDR2 as SVGAGI. CDR3 length equals 13 residues. The V and J ends lost 2 bases and 2 bases respectively, with 7 bases between them. The CDR3 is CASSYPGTYEQYF. Written as DNA, the CDR3 is TGTGCCAGCAGTTACCCCGGGACCTACGAGCAGTACTTC.